This T cell receptor (beta chain) was identified during a study of chemoradiotherapy in HPV16-positive cancers. This CDR3 spans 17 amino acids. Germline CDR1 is ENHRY and CDR2 is SYGVKD. Between the trimmed V and J ends, which lost 6 bases and 3 bases, there was a span of 22 bases. Profiled with immunoSEQ multiplex PCR; TCRdb holds only in-frame clones, not every one. The sample records about 53,000 clones, over 85% being singletons. In this sample, this clone turned up once. This TCR was sampled from a human donor with HPV-associated anogenital cancer. The input for sequencing was blood, taken from a patient who underwent chemoradiotherapy. The gene calls are TRBV10-3 and TRBJ2-3, with TRBD2 as a possible D gene (5 bases). CDR3 nucleotide sequence: TGTGCCATCAGACATAGTCCCGGGAACGTCAGGACAGATACGCAGTATTTT. Protein: CAIRHSPGNVRTDTQYF.